Below are 6 T cell receptor beta chains sequenced from a single sample in a study of T cells in tumors and immune-related adverse events. TCRdb's table, derived via immunoSEQ multiplex PCR, lists solely in-frame clones and lacks some. Among approximately 4,000 clones, about four fifths were seen once, and the ten largest hold under 25%. The sample was skin tissue, taken from a patient treated with anti-PD-1 therapy. Receptor source: a female donor with metastatic renal cell carcinoma.

The rearrangement uses TRBV2 and TRBJ1-5, with 7 bases that match TRBD1. Germline V CDR1 and CDR2: SNHLY, FYNNEI. The V and J ends lost 5 bases and 2 bases, in that order; junction bases with no gene match: 6. The CDR3 spans 15 residues. This CDR3 is CASSKDRAGNQPQHF. CDR3 DNA: TGTGCCAGCAGTAAAGACAGGGCGGGCAATCAGCCCCAGCATTTT. Using reference TRBV2 and TRBJ1-5 for the parts outside the CDR3, the full variable domain is EPEVTQTPSHQVTQMGQEVILRCVPISNHLYFYWYRQILGQKVEFLVSFYNNEISEKSEIFDDQFSVERPDGSNFTLKIRSTKLEDSAMYFCASSKDRAGNQPQHFGDGTRLSIL.

This chain links TRBV20-1 with TRBJ2-1; D not resolved. V was cut by 0 bases and J by 15 bases, with 9 bases left in between. Germline V gene data show CDR1 as DFQATT and CDR2 as SNEGSKA (reference sequence). This CDR3 has 10 residues. The CDR3 sequence: CSARETALFF. For the CDR3, the DNA is TGCAGTGCTAGAGAGACGGCCCTGTTCTTC.

The V gene is TRBV28, the J gene TRBJ2-1; 14 bases match TRBD2. Germline V gene lookup returns CDR1 MDHEN and CDR2 SYDVKM. The CDR3 has 17 amino acids. J lost 9 bases, V lost 3 bases, and 10 bases had no gene match. CDR3 in DNA: TGTGCCAGCAGTTTGGCAGGCTATGGACTAGCGGGAGGTGAGCAGTTCTTC. This encodes CASSLAGYGLAGGEQFF.

The chain uses TRBV19 and TRBJ2-5; 8 bases align to TRBD1. The CDR3 has 14 residues. After removal of 5 bases from V and 4 bases from J, the junction contained 6 bases not matched to a gene. Looked up from germline, CDR1 is LNHDA and CDR2 is SQIVND (reference sequence). The CDR3 nucleotides are TGTGCCAGTAGTCAGGGGGCTTTTGGAGAGACCCAGTACTTC. Residues: CASSQGAFGETQYF.

CDR3 amino acids: CASSHSGTSGSYEQYF. The CDR3 nucleotides read TGTGCCAGCAGCCACAGTGGGACTAGCGGGAGTTACGAGCAGTACTTC. The chain carries TRBV4-2 and TRBJ2-7; 14 nucleotides agree with TRBD2. The CDR3 runs 16 residues. Germline values: CDR1 LGHNA, CDR2 YNFKEQ. J gave up 4 bases and V 3 bases, and 5 bases lay outside the gene matches.

The chain employs TRBV7-6 and TRBJ1-2; possibly TRBD1 for D (6 bases). Trimming took off 0 bases at V and 3 bases at J, with 17 bases between the two ends. Germline V gives CDR1 SGHVS, CDR2 FNYEAQ. The CDR3 has 17 amino acids. The CDR3 nucleotides are TGTGCCAGCAGCTTAGCCCTTAGCGGGGGCGGTGACTATGGCTACACCTTC. Its translation is CASSLALSGGGDYGYTF.